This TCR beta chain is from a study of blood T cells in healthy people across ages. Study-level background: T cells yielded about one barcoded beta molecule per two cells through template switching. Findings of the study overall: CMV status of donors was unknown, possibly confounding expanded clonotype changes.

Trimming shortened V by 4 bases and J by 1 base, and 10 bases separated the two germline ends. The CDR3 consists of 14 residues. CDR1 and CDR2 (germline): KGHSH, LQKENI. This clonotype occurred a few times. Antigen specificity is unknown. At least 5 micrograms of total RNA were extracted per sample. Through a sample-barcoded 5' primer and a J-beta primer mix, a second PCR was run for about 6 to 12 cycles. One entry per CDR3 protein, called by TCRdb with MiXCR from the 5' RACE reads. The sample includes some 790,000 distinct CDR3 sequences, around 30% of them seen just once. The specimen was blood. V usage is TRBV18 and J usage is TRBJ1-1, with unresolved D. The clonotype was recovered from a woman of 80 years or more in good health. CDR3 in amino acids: CASSLPGGNTEAFF. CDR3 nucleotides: TGTGCCAGCTCACTCCCGGGAGGGAACACTGAAGCTTTCTTT.